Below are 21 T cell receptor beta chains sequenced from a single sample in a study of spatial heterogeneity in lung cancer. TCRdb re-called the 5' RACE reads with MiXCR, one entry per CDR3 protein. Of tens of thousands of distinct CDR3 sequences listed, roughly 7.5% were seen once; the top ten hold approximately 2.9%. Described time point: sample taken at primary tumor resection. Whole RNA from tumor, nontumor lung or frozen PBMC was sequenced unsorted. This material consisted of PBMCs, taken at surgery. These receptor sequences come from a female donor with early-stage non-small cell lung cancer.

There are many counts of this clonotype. CDR3 loop: CASSFKGGVAQQFF. CDR3 in DNA: TGTGCCAGCAGTTTTAAAGGAGGAGTAGCGCAGCAGTTCTTC. The chain recombines TRBV28 with TRBJ2-1; TRBD2 is a possible D gene (5 bases). This CDR3 spans 14 amino acids. V lost 3 bases, J lost 11 bases, and 17 bases lay in between. Per germline, CDR1 MDHEN and CDR2 SYDVKM. Looking up the rest from reference TRBV28 and TRBJ2-1 gives the full variable domain: DVKVTQSSRYLVKRTGEKVFLECVQDMDHENMFWYRQDPGLGLRLIYFSYDVKMKEKGDIPEGYSVSREKKERFSLILESASTNQTSMYLCASSFKGGVAQQFFGPGTRLTVL.

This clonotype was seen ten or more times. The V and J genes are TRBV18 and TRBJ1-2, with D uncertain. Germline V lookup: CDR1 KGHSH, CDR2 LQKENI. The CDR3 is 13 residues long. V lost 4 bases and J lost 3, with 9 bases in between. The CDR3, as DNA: TGTGCCAGCTCACAACAAGCGGACTATGGCTACACCTTC. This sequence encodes CASSQQADYGYTF.

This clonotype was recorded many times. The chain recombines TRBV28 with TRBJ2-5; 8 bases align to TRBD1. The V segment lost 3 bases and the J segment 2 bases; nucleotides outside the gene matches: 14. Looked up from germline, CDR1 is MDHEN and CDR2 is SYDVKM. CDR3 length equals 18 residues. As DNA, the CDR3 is TGTGCCAGCAGTTTTTTATACCCAGGGGGCCCTTCACAAGAGACCCAGTACTTC. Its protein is CASSFLYPGGPSQETQYF.

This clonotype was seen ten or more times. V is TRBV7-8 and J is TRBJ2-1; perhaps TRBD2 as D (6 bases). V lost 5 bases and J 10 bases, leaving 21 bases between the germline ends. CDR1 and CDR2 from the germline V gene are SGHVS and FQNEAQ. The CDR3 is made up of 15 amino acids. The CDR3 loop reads CASSGALVLANEQFF. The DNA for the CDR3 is TGTGCCAGCAGCGGGGCTTTGGTACTAGCTAACGAGCAGTTCTTC.

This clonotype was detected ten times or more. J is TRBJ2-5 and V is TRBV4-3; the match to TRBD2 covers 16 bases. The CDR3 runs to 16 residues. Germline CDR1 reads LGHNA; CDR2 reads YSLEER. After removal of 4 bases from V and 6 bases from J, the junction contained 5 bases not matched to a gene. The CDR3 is CASSPGLAGGQKTQYF. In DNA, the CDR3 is TGCGCCAGCAGCCCGGGACTAGCGGGGGGGCAGAAGACCCAGTACTTC.

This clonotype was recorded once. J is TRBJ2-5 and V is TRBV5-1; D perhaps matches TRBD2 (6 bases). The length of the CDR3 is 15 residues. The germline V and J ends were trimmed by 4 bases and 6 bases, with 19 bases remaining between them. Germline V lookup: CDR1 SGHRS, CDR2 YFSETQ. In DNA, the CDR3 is TGCGCCAGCAGCCGTCCGGGGCAGGGCGGGAAGACCCAGTACTTC. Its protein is CASSRPGQGGKTQYF.

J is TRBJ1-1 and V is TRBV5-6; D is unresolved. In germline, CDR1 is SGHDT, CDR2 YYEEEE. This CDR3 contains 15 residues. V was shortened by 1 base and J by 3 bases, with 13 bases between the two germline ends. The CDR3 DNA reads TGTGCCAGCAGCTTGTACACGATTTTGGACACTGAAGCTTTCTTT. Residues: CASSLYTILDTEAFF.

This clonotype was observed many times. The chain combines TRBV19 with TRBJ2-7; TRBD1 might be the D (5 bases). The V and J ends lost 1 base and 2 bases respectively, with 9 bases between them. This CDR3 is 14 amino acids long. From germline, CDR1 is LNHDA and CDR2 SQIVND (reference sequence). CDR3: CASSIGQGTYEQYF. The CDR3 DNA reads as TGTGCCAGTAGTATAGGCCAGGGAACCTACGAGCAGTACTTC. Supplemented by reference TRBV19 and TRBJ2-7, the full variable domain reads DGGITQSPKYLFRKEGQNVTLSCEQNLNHDAMYWYRQDPGQGLRLIYYSQIVNDFQKGDIAEGYSVSREKKESFPLTVTSAQKNPTAFYLCASSIGQGTYEQYFGPGTRLTVT.

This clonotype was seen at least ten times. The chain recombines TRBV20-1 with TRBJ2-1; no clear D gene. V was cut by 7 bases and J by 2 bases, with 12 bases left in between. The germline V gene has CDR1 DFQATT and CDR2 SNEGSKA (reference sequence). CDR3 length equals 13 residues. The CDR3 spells CSGEGVAYNEQFF. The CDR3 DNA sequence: TGCAGTGGCGAAGGAGTAGCCTACAATGAGCAGTTCTTC.

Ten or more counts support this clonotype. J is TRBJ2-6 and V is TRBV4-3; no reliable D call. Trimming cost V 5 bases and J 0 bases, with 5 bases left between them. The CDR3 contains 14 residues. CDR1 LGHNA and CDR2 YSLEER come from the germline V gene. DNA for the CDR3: TGCGCCAGCAGCAGGGACTCTGGGGCCAACGTCCTGACTTTC. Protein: CASSRDSGANVLTF.

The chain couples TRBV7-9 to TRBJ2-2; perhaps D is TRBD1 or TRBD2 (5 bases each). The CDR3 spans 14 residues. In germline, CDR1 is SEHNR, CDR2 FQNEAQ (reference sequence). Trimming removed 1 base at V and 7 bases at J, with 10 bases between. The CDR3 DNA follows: TGTGCCAGCAGCTTAGGAGGGGTCGGCGGGGAGCTGTTTTTT. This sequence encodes CASSLGGVGGELFF.

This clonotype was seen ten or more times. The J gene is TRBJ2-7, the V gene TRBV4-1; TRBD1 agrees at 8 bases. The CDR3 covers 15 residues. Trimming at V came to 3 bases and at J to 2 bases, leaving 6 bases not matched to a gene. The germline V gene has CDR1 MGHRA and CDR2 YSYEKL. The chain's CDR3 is CASSHPGTGTYEQYF. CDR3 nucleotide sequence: TGCGCCAGCAGCCACCCCGGGACAGGTACCTACGAGCAGTACTTC.

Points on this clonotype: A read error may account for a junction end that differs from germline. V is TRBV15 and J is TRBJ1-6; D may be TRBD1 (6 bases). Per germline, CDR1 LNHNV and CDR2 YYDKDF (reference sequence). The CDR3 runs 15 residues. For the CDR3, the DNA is TGCGCCACCAGCAGACCCAGACAGGCGCGATCACCCCTCCACTTT. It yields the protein CATSRPRQARSPLHF.

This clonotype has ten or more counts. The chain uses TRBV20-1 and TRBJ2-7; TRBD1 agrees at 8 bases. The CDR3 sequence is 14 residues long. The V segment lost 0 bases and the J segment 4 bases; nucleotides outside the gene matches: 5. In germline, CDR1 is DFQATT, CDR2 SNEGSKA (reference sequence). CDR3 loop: CSARDPRGRYEQYF. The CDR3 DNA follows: TGCAGTGCTAGAGATCCCAGGGGGCGATACGAGCAGTACTTC.

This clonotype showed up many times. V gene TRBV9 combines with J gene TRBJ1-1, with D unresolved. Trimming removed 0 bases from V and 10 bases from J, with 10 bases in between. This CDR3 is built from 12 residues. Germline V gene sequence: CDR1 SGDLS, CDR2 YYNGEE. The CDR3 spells CASSVEGGRAFF. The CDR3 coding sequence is TGTGCCAGCAGCGTAGAAGGAGGGCGAGCTTTCTTT.

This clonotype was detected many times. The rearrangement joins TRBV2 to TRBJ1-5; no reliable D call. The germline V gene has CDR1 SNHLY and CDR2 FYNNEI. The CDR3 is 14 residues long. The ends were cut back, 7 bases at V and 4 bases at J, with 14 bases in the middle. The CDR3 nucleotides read TGTGCCAGCAAAAAGTCGGAAGGGAATCAGCCCCAGCATTTT. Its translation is CASKKSEGNQPQHF.

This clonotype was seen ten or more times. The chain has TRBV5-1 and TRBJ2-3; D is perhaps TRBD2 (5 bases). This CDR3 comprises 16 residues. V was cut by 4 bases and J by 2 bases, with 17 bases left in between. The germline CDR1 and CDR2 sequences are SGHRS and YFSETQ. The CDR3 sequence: CASSVKADQPTDTQYF. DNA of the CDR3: TGCGCCAGCAGCGTTAAAGCGGACCAGCCCACAGATACGCAGTATTTT.

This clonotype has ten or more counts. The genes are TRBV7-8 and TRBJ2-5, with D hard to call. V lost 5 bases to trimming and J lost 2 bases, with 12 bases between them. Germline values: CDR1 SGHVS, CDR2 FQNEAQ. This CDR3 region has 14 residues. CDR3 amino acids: CASSDLMRQETQYF. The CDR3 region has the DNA TGTGCCAGCAGCGACCTTATGAGACAAGAGACCCAGTACTTC.

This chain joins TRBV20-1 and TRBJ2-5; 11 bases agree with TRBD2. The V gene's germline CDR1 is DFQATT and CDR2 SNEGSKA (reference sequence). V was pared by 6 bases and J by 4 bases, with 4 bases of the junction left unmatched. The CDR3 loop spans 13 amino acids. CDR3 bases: TGCAGTGCCCTAGCGGGGGGAAGAGAGACCCAGTACTTC. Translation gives CSALAGGRETQYF.

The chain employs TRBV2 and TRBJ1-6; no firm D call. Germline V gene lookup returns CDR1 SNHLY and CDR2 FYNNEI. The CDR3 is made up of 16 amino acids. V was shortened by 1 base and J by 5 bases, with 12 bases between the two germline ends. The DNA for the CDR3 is TGTGCCAGCAGTGAAGACGGGGTAGGGAATAATTCACCCCTCCACTTT. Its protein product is CASSEDGVGNNSPLHF.

The CDR3: CASSVGPGLATDTQYF. DNA of the CDR3: TGTGCCAGCAGCGTGGGACCGGGACTAGCTACAGATACGCAGTATTTT. This sequence joins TRBV9 and TRBJ2-3, with TRBD2 identical over 9 bases. The CDR3 is 16 residues long. Germline assignment: CDR1 SGDLS and CDR2 YYNGEE. J lost 3 bases, V lost 2 bases, and 7 bases had no gene match.